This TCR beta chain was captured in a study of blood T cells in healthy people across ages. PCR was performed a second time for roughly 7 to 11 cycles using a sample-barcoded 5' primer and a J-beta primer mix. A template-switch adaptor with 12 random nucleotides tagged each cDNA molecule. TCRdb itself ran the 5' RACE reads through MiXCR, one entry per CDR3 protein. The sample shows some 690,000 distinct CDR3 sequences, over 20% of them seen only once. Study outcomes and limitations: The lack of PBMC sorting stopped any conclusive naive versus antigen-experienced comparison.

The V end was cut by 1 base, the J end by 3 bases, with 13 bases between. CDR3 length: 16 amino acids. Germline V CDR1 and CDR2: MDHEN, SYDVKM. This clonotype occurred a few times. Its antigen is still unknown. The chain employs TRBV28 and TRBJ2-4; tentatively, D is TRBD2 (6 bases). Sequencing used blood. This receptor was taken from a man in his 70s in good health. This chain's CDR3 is CASSLSGTVGKNIQYF. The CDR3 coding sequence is TGTGCCAGCAGTTTATCCGGGACTGTAGGCAAAAACATTCAGTACTTC.